Each of the 28 T cell receptor beta chains below was sequenced from the same sample in a study of T cell changes during pregnancy in multiple sclerosis. Sequencing was performed with immunoSEQ multiplex PCR; in TCRdb, only in-frame clones are kept and a portion is missing. This sample has tens of thousands of clones; about 91% occur once, and the top ten carry under 0.55%. Sequencing was performed on CD4+ T cells from peripheral blood mononuclear cells, taken after pregnancy. The receptors were gathered from a female donor with multiple sclerosis, enrolled in a pregnancy study.

This chain connects TRBV25-1 to TRBJ1-1; D not certain. V dropped 5 bases and J dropped 10 bases, with 2 bases sitting between them. The V gene's germline CDR1 is MGHDK and CDR2 SYGVNS. This CDR3 is built from 8 residues. CDR3 sequence reads: CASSRAFF. CDR3 DNA: TGTGCCAGCAGTCGAGCTTTCTTT.

This clone appeared a single time. V usage is TRBV7-7 and J usage is TRBJ2-2, with 11 bases aligning to TRBD2. J was trimmed by 5 bases and V by 5 bases; bases with no gene match: 10. Germline V gene data show CDR1 as SSHAT and CDR2 as FNYEAQ (reference sequence). This CDR3 is built from 17 residues. The CDR3 loop is CASSPIAGGPSTGELFF. The CDR3 DNA reads as TGTGCCAGCAGCCCGATAGCGGGAGGGCCGTCTACCGGGGAGCTGTTTTTT.

The chain carries TRBV6-1 and TRBJ2-5; no clear D. Germline assignment: CDR1 MNHNS and CDR2 SASEGT. The CDR3 has 13 residues. V was cut by 3 bases and J by 8 bases, with 13 bases left in between. The CDR3 region has the DNA TGTGCCAGCAGTGACAGGTCCGTGTTAACCCAGTACTTC. Protein product: CASSDRSVLTQYF.

The rearrangement joins TRBV30 to TRBJ1-2; 10 bases match TRBD1. Germline V CDR1 and CDR2: GTSNPN, SVGIG (reference sequence). The junction had 6 bases not matched to a gene; V was cut back by 4 bases and J by 7 bases. The CDR3 runs 13 residues. The CDR3 here is CAWTPGQGVGYTF. CDR3 sequence (DNA): TGTGCCTGGACCCCCGGACAGGGGGTTGGCTACACCTTC. The whole variable domain, remainder taken from reference TRBV30 and TRBJ1-2, is SQTIHQWPATLVQPVGSPLSLECTVEGTSNPNLYWYRQAAGRGLQLLFYSVGIGQISSEVPQNLSASRPQDRQFILSSKKLLLSDSGFYLCAWTPGQGVGYTFGSGTRLTVV.

J is TRBJ1-1 and V is TRBV6-6; 7 nucleotides line up with TRBD1. The CDR3 is 13 amino acids. Germline loops: CDR1 MNHNY, CDR2 SVGAGI (reference sequence). V trimming: 5 bases; J trimming: 5 bases; junction bases outside the gene matches: 5. The CDR3 DNA reads TGTGCCAGCAGTGGACAGGCGGCGACTGAAGCTTTCTTT. This gives the protein CASSGQAATEAFF.

The chain couples TRBV19 to TRBJ1-1, with a weak D call TRBD1 (5 bases). CDR3 size: 14 residues. The V gene lost 3 bases and the J gene lost 2 bases, with 10 bases spanning the gap. Germline CDR1 reads LNHDA; CDR2 reads SQIVND (reference sequence). In DNA form, the CDR3 reads TGTGCCAGTAGTATCCAGGGCTTTAACACTGAAGCTTTCTTT. Translated, it gives CASSIQGFNTEAFF.

The J gene is TRBJ1-5, the V gene TRBV7-8; D is unresolved. The V end was cut by 3 bases, the J end by 4 bases, with 4 bases between. Per the germline V gene, CDR1 is SGHVS and CDR2 is FQNEAQ. The CDR3 extends over 12 amino acids. CDR3 in DNA: TGTGCCAGCAGCTTTAGTAATCAGCCCCAGCATTTT. Its translation: CASSFSNQPQHF.

This chain's CDR3 is CASTLAGATYNEQFF. CDR3 sequence (DNA): TGTGCCAGCACCCTAGCGGGAGCGACCTACAATGAGCAGTTCTTC. The J gene is TRBJ2-1, the V gene TRBV5-4; TRBD2 matches at 10 bases. Germline trimming cut 6 bases from V and 2 bases from J; bases unmatched to any gene: 5. This CDR3 has 15 amino acids. The germline V gene has CDR1 SGHNT and CDR2 YYREEE (reference sequence).

The DNA of the CDR3 is TGTGCCAGCTCACCCCAGGCGGGAGCCTACGAGCAGTACTTC. Amino acid sequence: CASSPQAGAYEQYF. This chain links TRBV18 with TRBJ2-7; 7 bases map to TRBD2. Germline lookup yields CDR1 KGHSH and CDR2 LQKENI. V lost 3 bases, J lost 2 bases, and 4 bases stayed unmatched. The CDR3 totals 14 residues. The whole variable domain, remainder taken from reference TRBV18 and TRBJ2-7, is NAGVMQNPRHLVRRRGQEARLRCSPMKGHSHVYWYRQLPEEGLKFMVYLQKENIIDESGMPKERFSAEFPKEGPSILRIQQVVRGDSAAYFCASSPQAGAYEQYFGPGTRLTVT.

The genes are TRBV27 and TRBJ2-7; D unresolved. The CDR3 has 13 amino acids. Trimming shortened V by 3 bases and J by 3 bases, and 9 bases separated the two germline ends. The germline V gene has CDR1 MNHEY and CDR2 SMNVEV (reference sequence). DNA for the CDR3: TGTGCCAGCAGTTTCCTCGGAGTCTACGAGCAGTACTTC. This sequence encodes CASSFLGVYEQYF.

This chain joins TRBV7-2 and TRBJ1-2; a possible D gene is TRBD1 (6 bases). This CDR3 region has 14 residues. V lost 5 bases, J lost 4 bases, and 14 bases lay in between. Germline CDR1 is SGHTA and CDR2 is FQGNSA. Here the CDR3 reads CASSHWTVPYGYTF. The CDR3 coding sequence is TGTGCCAGCAGCCACTGGACAGTCCCCTATGGCTACACCTTC.

V gene TRBV6-1 combines with J gene TRBJ1-2; 10 bases fit TRBD1. This CDR3 has 14 amino acids. Per germline, CDR1 MNHNS and CDR2 SASEGT. Trimming at V came to 5 bases and at J to 7 bases, leaving 7 bases not matched to a gene. CDR3 sequence: CASSPRDRGLGYTF. DNA for the CDR3: TGTGCCAGCAGTCCCCGGGACAGGGGCCTTGGCTACACCTTC.

The chain joins TRBV6-5 to TRBJ2-7; 7 bases are shared with TRBD2. CDR1 and CDR2 (germline): MNHEY, SVGAGI. Germline trimming cut 3 bases from V and 2 bases from J; bases unmatched to any gene: 4. The CDR3 sequence is 14 residues long. The CDR3 here is CASSYRGVAYEQYF. CDR3 bases: TGTGCCAGCAGTTATCGGGGGGTGGCCTACGAGCAGTACTTC.

The V gene is TRBV6-5, the J gene TRBJ2-7; possible D gene TRBD1, 6 bases. The V end was cut by 0 bases, the J end by 2 bases, with 11 bases between. Germline V CDR1 and CDR2: MNHEY, SVGAGI. This CDR3 comprises 15 residues. CDR3 in DNA: TGTGCCAGCAGTTACTCGTTTACAGGGCCCTACGAGCAGTACTTC. Its protein product is CASSYSFTGPYEQYF.

This rearrangement joins TRBV5-6 to TRBJ2-1; D is possibly TRBD2 (6 bases). V lost 3 bases, J lost 4 bases, and 17 bases lay in between. The CDR3 totals 16 residues. Looked up from germline, CDR1 is SGHDT and CDR2 is YYEEEE. CDR3 sequence (DNA): TGTGCCAGCAGCTATGCGCTCGGCGGGACTTACAATGAGCAGTTCTTC. Translating it yields CASSYALGGTYNEQFF.

Details on this clone: One end of the junction does not line up with germline, which may come from a read error. The chain combines TRBV28 with TRBJ2-7, with 8 bases aligning to TRBD1. Germline V gene sequence: CDR1 MDHEN, CDR2 SYDVKM. This CDR3 is 13 amino acids long. The CDR3 DNA reads as TGTGCCAGCAGTTTATCCTGGACAGGGACCCTTACCTTC. It specifies CASSLSWTGTLTF.

The CDR3 here is CASSQYLENTEAFF. The CDR3 DNA is TGCGCCAGCAGCCAATATTTAGAGAACACTGAAGCTTTCTTT. The chain has TRBV4-3 and TRBJ1-1; no firm D call. Trimming pared 2 bases from V and 1 base from J, leaving 8 bases between. Looked up from germline, CDR1 is LGHNA and CDR2 is YSLEER. The CDR3 loop spans 14 amino acids.

The chain is built from TRBV10-3 and TRBJ1-1, with D unresolved. Looked up from germline, CDR1 is ENHRY and CDR2 is SYGVKD. The CDR3 is made up of 14 amino acids. Deletions cut 5 bases from V and 0 bases from J, with 10 bases between. The CDR3 region has the DNA TGTGCCATCAGTAGCGGCCAGATGAACACTGAAGCTTTCTTT. Translation gives CAISSGQMNTEAFF.

The chain is built from TRBV19 and TRBJ1-4, with TRBD1 matching 8 bases. Germline CDR1 and CDR2: LNHDA and SQIVND (reference sequence). This CDR3 is built from 14 residues. V gave up 6 bases and J gave up 0 bases; unmatched junction bases: 0. CDR3 nucleotides: TGTGCCAGTAGGACAGGGGCAACTAATGAAAAACTGTTTTTT. Protein sequence: CASRTGATNEKLFF.

This clone was picked up one time. The genes are TRBV5-1 and TRBJ1-1; 7 bases line up with TRBD1. The CDR3 spans 14 residues. CDR1 and CDR2 (germline): SGHRS, YFSETQ. V lost 3 bases to trimming and J lost 0 bases; unmatched junction nucleotides: 2. CDR3 DNA sequence: TGCGCCAGCAGCTCCCAGGGGGTGAACACTGAAGCTTTCTTT. Residues: CASSSQGVNTEAFF.

The gene calls are TRBV14 and TRBJ1-3, with TRBD1 matching 7 bases. The CDR3 extends over 15 amino acids. Unmatched junction bases numbered 2, after V lost 0 bases and J lost 3 bases. CDR1 is SGHDN, CDR2 FVKESK, per germline. CDR3 coding DNA: TGTGCCAGCAGCCAAGACAGGGGGTATGGAAACACCATATATTTT. This translates into CASSQDRGYGNTIYF.

This chain links TRBV6-1 with TRBJ1-1, with D hard to call. Trimming shortened V by 7 bases and J by 2 bases, and 8 bases separated the two germline ends. CDR1 is MNHNS, CDR2 SASEGT, per germline. This CDR3 region has 12 residues. CDR3 loop: CASTVHNTEAFF. The CDR3 DNA is TGTGCCAGCACCGTACATAACACTGAAGCTTTCTTT.

The chain joins TRBV7-2 to TRBJ2-3, with 8 positions matching TRBD2. The CDR3 has 16 amino acids. V was pared by 4 bases and J by 6 bases, with 12 bases of the junction left unmatched. In germline, CDR1 is SGHTA, CDR2 FQGNSA. The CDR3 spells CASSSSGTGGADTQYF. In nucleotides, the CDR3 is TGTGCCAGCAGCTCTAGTGGGACCGGGGGGGCGGATACGCAGTATTTT.

This clone was seen once. This chain links TRBV30 with TRBJ2-1; a possible D gene is TRBD1 (6 bases). CDR1 and CDR2 from the germline V gene are GTSNPN and SVGIG (reference sequence). This CDR3 is built from 14 residues. The ends were cut back, 3 bases at V and 6 bases at J, with 15 bases in the middle. The CDR3 sequence: CAWSFNRVSNEQFF. The CDR3 DNA is TGTGCCTGGAGCTTTAACAGGGTGAGCAATGAGCAGTTCTTC. Using reference TRBV30 and TRBJ2-1 for the parts outside the CDR3, the full variable domain is SQTIHQWPATLVQPVGSPLSLECTVEGTSNPNLYWYRQAAGRGLQLLFYSVGIGQISSEVPQNLSASRPQDRQFILSSKKLLLSDSGFYLCAWSFNRVSNEQFFGPGTRLTVL.

This clone was observed once. This sequence joins TRBV6-6 and TRBJ2-7; D is perhaps TRBD1 (6 bases). Trimming left V 10 bases short and J 2 bases short, with 9 bases between. Germline-derived CDR1 and CDR2 are MNHNY and SVGAGI (reference sequence). This CDR3 spans 11 amino acids. CDR3 DNA: TGTGCCACAGGGGAAACCTACGAGCAGTACTTC. Amino acid sequence: CATGETYEQYF.

The chain recombines TRBV27 with TRBJ2-7, with D possibly matching TRBD1 (6 bases). V was clipped by 3 bases and J by 7 bases, with 10 bases between them. Looked up from germline, CDR1 is MNHEY and CDR2 is SMNVEV (reference sequence). The CDR3 contains 12 residues. CDR3 amino acids: CASSFYQGEQYF. The DNA for the CDR3 is TGTGCCAGCAGTTTCTACCAGGGGGAGCAGTACTTC.

This sequence joins TRBV29-1 and TRBJ1-1; 8 nucleotides align to TRBD1. Germline lookup yields CDR1 SQVTM and CDR2 ANQGSEA. The trim removed 5 bases at V and 7 bases at J, leaving 6 bases unmatched. This CDR3 contains 12 residues. CDR3 sequence reads: CSVRQGAGEAFF. DNA for the CDR3: TGCAGCGTTAGGCAGGGGGCAGGTGAAGCTTTCTTT.

The chain employs TRBV6-5 and TRBJ1-6; D might be TRBD1 (6 bases). Germline CDR1 is MNHEY and CDR2 is SVGAGI. V gave up 6 bases and J gave up 3 bases, with 12 bases separating them. The CDR3 sequence is 15 residues long. DNA for the CDR3: TGTGCCAGCAGGGAGACAGGCGACTATAATTCACCCCTCCACTTT. Translating gives CASRETGDYNSPLHF.